One sample yielded the 32 T cell receptor beta chains listed below, sequenced in a study of siplizumab effects on memory and regulatory T cells. The table came from immunoSEQ multiplex PCR; TCRdb's copy has only in-frame clones and leaves some out. Among some 97,000 clones, approximately 94% were seen once, and the ten largest hold over 1%. Material for sequencing was non-Treg CD4+ T cells sorted from blood. The receptor source for this set is a human donor in good health.

The chain employs TRBV28 and TRBJ2-3; D might be TRBD1 (6 bases). This CDR3 region has 13 residues. CDR1 is MDHEN and CDR2 is SYDVKM in the germline V gene. Deletions cut 11 bases from V and 6 bases from J, with 18 bases between. As DNA, the CDR3 is TGTGCCGGGGGACAAGTTCCGATGGATACGCAGTATTTT. This translates into CAGGQVPMDTQYF. The entire variable domain, with the rest obtained from reference TRBV28 and TRBJ2-3, is as follows: DVKVTQSSRYLVKRTGEKVFLECVQDMDHENMFWYRQDPGLGLRLIYFSYDVKMKEKGDIPEGYSVSREKKERFSLILESASTNQTSMYLCAGGQVPMDTQYFGPGTRLTVL.

This chain links TRBV11-3 with TRBJ2-7, with 8 bases aligning to TRBD1. J gave up 5 bases and V 5 bases, and 11 bases lay outside the gene matches. The CDR3 covers 15 residues. From germline, CDR1 is SGHNT and CDR2 YENEEA. CDR3 amino acids: CASSAGQGFSHEQYF. The CDR3 bases are TGTGCCAGCAGCGCAGGACAGGGCTTTTCCCACGAGCAGTACTTC.

V and J are TRBV6-5 and TRBJ2-3; D call uncertain. The CDR3 length is 14 residues. V lost 4 bases to trimming and J lost 1 base, with 9 bases between them. Germline loops: CDR1 MNHEY, CDR2 SVGAGI. CDR3 loop: CASSLDPGTDTQYF. The CDR3, as DNA: TGTGCCAGCAGTTTAGATCCAGGCACAGATACGCAGTATTTT.

The J gene is TRBJ2-7, the V gene TRBV5-1; 12 nucleotides align to TRBD2. The CDR3 consists of 17 residues. Germline CDR1 reads SGHRS; CDR2 reads YFSETQ. V gave up 2 bases and J gave up 6 bases; unmatched junction bases: 12. The CDR3 region is CASSLSSKTSGSGEQYF. CDR3 nucleotide sequence: TGCGCCAGCAGCTTATCATCCAAGACTAGCGGGAGTGGCGAGCAGTACTTC.

V gene TRBV11-2 combines with J gene TRBJ1-3; D remains unclear. Germline CDR1 reads SGHAT; CDR2 reads FQNNGV. Trimming left V 2 bases short and J 1 base short, with 9 bases between. This CDR3 has 15 residues. The CDR3 DNA sequence: TGTGCCAGCAGCTTAATGCTTGGGTCTGGAAACACCATATATTTT. Translated, it gives CASSLMLGSGNTIYF.

The chain employs TRBV5-1 and TRBJ1-3, with no clear D. Per the germline V gene, CDR1 is SGHRS and CDR2 is YFSETQ. Trimming stripped 0 bases from V and 0 bases from J, with 7 bases between. CDR3 length: 15 amino acids. The CDR3 region has the DNA TGCGCCAGCAGCTTGGGGTCGAGCTCTGGAAACACCATATATTTT. Translating gives CASSLGSSSGNTIYF.

This clone was found once. This chain joins TRBV28 and TRBJ2-7, with 11 bases lining up with TRBD1. Germline V gene sequence: CDR1 MDHEN, CDR2 SYDVKM. Trimming took 6 bases from V and 5 from J; bases not matched to a gene: 6. The CDR3 sequence is 14 residues long. Here the CDR3 DNA reads TGTGCCAGCAGGGCCGGGACAGGGGGGGACGAGCAGTACTTC. It is translated as CASRAGTGGDEQYF.

This chain uses TRBV4-1 with TRBJ1-1; a possible D gene is TRBD1 (5 bases). Looked up from germline, CDR1 is MGHRA and CDR2 is YSYEKL. V was trimmed by 1 base and J by 4 bases, leaving 19 bases between them. The CDR3 has 17 amino acids. The CDR3 region has the DNA TGCGCCAGCAGCCAAGTTCGGTATGCCGGGGGGTCCACTGAAGCTTTCTTT. Protein: CASSQVRYAGGSTEAFF.

As regards this clone: Different DNA sequences within this sample yield the same CDR3. V and J are TRBV2 and TRBJ2-1, with no clear D. The CDR3 contains 13 residues. Germline V gives CDR1 SNHLY, CDR2 FYNNEI. Deletions cut 4 bases from V and 5 bases from J, with 9 bases between. The CDR3 DNA is TGTGCCAGCAGTGTGGAAAGGGACAATGAGCAGTTCTTC. It translates to CASSVERDNEQFF.

The chain has TRBV5-1 and TRBJ2-1; D possibly matches TRBD1 or TRBD2 (10 bases each). CDR3 length: 20 residues. Germline V gene data show CDR1 as SGHRS and CDR2 as YFSETQ. V was trimmed by 2 bases and J by 4 bases, leaving 28 bases between them. The CDR3 DNA sequence: TGCGCCAGCAGCTTTCTGGGACAGGGGAAAACTAGCGGGGAGTACAATGAGCAGTTCTTC. Amino acids: CASSFLGQGKTSGEYNEQFF.

The chain links TRBV25-1 to TRBJ1-6, with 7 bases matching TRBD1. Germline lookup yields CDR1 MGHDK and CDR2 SYGVNS. The CDR3 covers 14 residues. V lost 6 bases to trimming and J lost 7 bases; unmatched junction nucleotides: 6. The CDR3 spells CASRTGTVNSPLHF. CDR3 DNA sequence: TGTGCCAGCAGGACCGGGACAGTGAATTCACCCCTCCACTTT.

The CDR3 DNA reads TGTGCCAGCAGTACTATCACTGAAGCTTTCTTT. Protein: CASSTITEAFF. V and J are TRBV6-1 and TRBJ1-1; D call uncertain. The CDR3 has 11 residues. From germline, CDR1 is MNHNS and CDR2 SASEGT. Trimming pared 5 bases from V and 4 bases from J, leaving 5 bases between.

This sequence joins TRBV18 and TRBJ2-2, with a tentative D call TRBD1 (5 bases). CDR3 length: 16 residues. Germline-derived CDR1 and CDR2 are KGHSH and LQKENI. V lost 1 base and J lost 2, with 11 bases in between. The CDR3 protein is CASSPRQGSNTGELFF. In nucleotides, the CDR3 is TGTGCCAGCTCACCACGGCAGGGATCTAACACCGGGGAGCTGTTTTTT. The entire variable domain, with the rest obtained from reference TRBV18 and TRBJ2-2, is as follows: NAGVMQNPRHLVRRRGQEARLRCSPMKGHSHVYWYRQLPEEGLKFMVYLQKENIIDESGMPKERFSAEFPKEGPSILRIQQVVRGDSAAYFCASSPRQGSNTGELFFGEGSRLTVL.

V gene TRBV11-2 combines with J gene TRBJ2-5; D is possibly TRBD1 (5 bases). The CDR3 is 15 residues long. The V end lost 0 bases, the J end lost 3 bases, and 11 bases lay between the germline ends. CDR1 SGHAT and CDR2 FQNNGV come from the germline V gene. In DNA form, the CDR3 reads TGTGCCAGCAGCTTAGACGGTGCCAGGGAAGAGACCCAGTACTTC. The encoded protein is CASSLDGAREETQYF.

Only one count was recorded for this clone. This rearrangement joins TRBV9 to TRBJ2-7, with a tentative D call TRBD2 (7 bases). Trimming took 4 bases from V and 3 from J, leaving 17 bases between them. Germline CDR1 reads SGDLS; CDR2 reads YYNGEE. The CDR3 runs to 15 residues. CDR3 sequence: CASSPTGGAIYEQYF. As DNA, the CDR3 is TGTGCCAGCAGCCCAACTGGGGGGGCCATCTACGAGCAGTACTTC.

This rearrangement joins TRBV28 to TRBJ1-4; 11 nucleotides match TRBD1. The ends lost 2 bases at V and 8 bases at J; junction bases unmatched: 4. CDR1 is MDHEN and CDR2 is SYDVKM in the germline V gene. The CDR3 contains 15 residues. CDR3 sequence (DNA): TGTGCCAGCAGTTTAACCGGGACAGGGGGGGAAAAACTGTTTTTT. It encodes CASSLTGTGGEKLFF.

The chain has TRBV9 and TRBJ2-1, with D possibly matching TRBD1 (6 bases). This CDR3 has 15 amino acids. CDR1 and CDR2 (germline): SGDLS, YYNGEE. V lost 0 bases, J lost 5 bases, and 12 bases lay in between. The CDR3 spells CASSVGQGLHNEQFF. As DNA, the CDR3 is TGTGCCAGCAGCGTAGGGCAGGGGTTGCACAATGAGCAGTTCTTC. Filled out from reference TRBV9 and TRBJ2-1, the complete variable domain reads DSGVTQTPKHLITATGQRVTLRCSPRSGDLSVYWYQQSLDQGLQFLIQYYNGEERAKGNILERFSAQQFPDLHSELNLSSLELGDSALYFCASSVGQGLHNEQFFGPGTRLTVL.

This rearrangement joins TRBV7-9 to TRBJ2-1; possibly TRBD2 for D (6 bases). Germline CDR1 and CDR2: SEHNR and FQNEAQ (reference sequence). V was trimmed by 4 bases and J by 3 bases, leaving 19 bases between them. The CDR3 length is 17 residues. Here the CDR3 DNA reads TGTGCCAGCAGCTCCAGGAGGGCCCTGCCCGTCTACAATGAGCAGTTCTTC. It translates to CASSSRRALPVYNEQFF.

The rearrangement links TRBV18 to TRBJ2-1; no definite D call. CDR1 and CDR2 (germline): KGHSH, LQKENI. V lost 0 bases, J lost 3 bases, and 9 bases lay in between. This CDR3 has 15 residues. The CDR3: CASSPPVNLYNEQFF. The CDR3 coding sequence is TGTGCCAGCTCACCACCGGTGAATCTCTACAATGAGCAGTTCTTC.

The chain carries TRBV5-5 and TRBJ2-1; 10 nucleotides match TRBD2. CDR3 length: 17 amino acids. CDR1 is SGHKS, CDR2 YYEKEE, per germline (reference sequence). J was trimmed by 9 bases and V by 1 base; bases with no gene match: 13. The CDR3 coding sequence is TGTGCCAGCAGCTTGTTGGCTAGCGGGAGTGCTCCTCGTGAGCAGTTCTTC. It codes for CASSLLASGSAPREQFF.

This chain connects TRBV30 to TRBJ2-3; D is unresolved. The CDR3 totals 13 residues. Germline assignment: CDR1 GTSNPN and CDR2 SVGIG (reference sequence). V was trimmed by 4 bases and J by 1 base, leaving 9 bases between them. The CDR3 coding sequence is TGTGCCTGGATAAGTAAGGGCACAGATACGCAGTATTTT. Its translation is CAWISKGTDTQYF.

This clone was seen just once. The chain couples TRBV6-5 to TRBJ2-2; D is possibly TRBD1 (5 bases). Trimming took off 6 bases at V and 5 bases at J, with 7 bases between the two ends. Germline values: CDR1 MNHEY, CDR2 SVGAGI. This CDR3 contains 12 residues. DNA of the CDR3: TGTGCCAGCAGACCAGGGACCGGGGAGCTGTTTTTT. Translated, it gives CASRPGTGELFF.

J is TRBJ1-1 and V is TRBV6-1, with unresolved D. Trimming took off 0 bases at V and 6 bases at J, with 14 bases between the two ends. The CDR3 contains 15 residues. CDR1 and CDR2 (germline): MNHNS, SASEGT. CDR3 DNA sequence: TGTGCCAGCAGTGAAGCAAACAGAGTACTTGCTGAAGCTTTCTTT. It encodes CASSEANRVLAEAFF.

This clone was counted a single time. This sequence joins TRBV5-4 and TRBJ2-5, with TRBD1 matching 8 bases. The germline V gene encodes CDR1 SGHNT and CDR2 YYREEE (reference sequence). V shed 5 bases and J 5 bases; nucleotides not matched to a gene: 11. This CDR3 region has 15 residues. The CDR3 protein is CASSDKTGATETQYF. CDR3 sequence (DNA): TGTGCCAGCAGTGATAAGACAGGGGCCACTGAGACCCAGTACTTC. The whole variable domain, filled in from reference TRBV5-4 and TRBJ2-5, reads ETGVTQSPTHLIKTRGQQVTLRCSSQSGHNTVSWYQQALGQGPQFIFQYYREEENGRGNFPPRFSGLQFPNYSSELNVNALELDDSALYLCASSDKTGATETQYFGPGTRLLVL.

The rearrangement links TRBV5-4 to TRBJ1-5; D is ambiguous. Trimming pared 2 bases from V and 1 base from J, leaving 4 bases between. Germline CDR1 reads SGHNT; CDR2 reads YYREEE (reference sequence). This CDR3 comprises 13 residues. CDR3 nucleotide sequence: TGTGCCAGCAGCTTCGAGAGCAATCAGCCCCAGCATTTT. This translates into CASSFESNQPQHF.

This chain connects TRBV9 to TRBJ2-3, with D unclear. CDR3 length: 15 amino acids. V was cut by 0 bases and J by 6 bases, with 14 bases left in between. The germline gives CDR1 SGDLS, CDR2 YYNGEE. The CDR3, as DNA: TGTGCCAGCAGCGTAGGTCCCGCCGCTAGGGATACGCAGTATTTT. Protein: CASSVGPAARDTQYF.

V gene TRBV4-1 combines with J gene TRBJ2-1; D perhaps matches TRBD2 (5 bases). The CDR3 runs 14 residues. The germline V gene has CDR1 MGHRA and CDR2 YSYEKL. Trimming removed 3 bases at V and 4 bases at J, with 10 bases between. CDR3 bases: TGCGCCAGCAGCCAGGCGGGTAATTACAATGAGCAGTTCTTC. Amino acid sequence: CASSQAGNYNEQFF.

The V gene is TRBV19, the J gene TRBJ2-1; D might be TRBD2 (5 bases). V gave up 0 bases and J gave up 5 bases, with 11 bases separating them. This CDR3 contains 15 residues. Per the germline V gene, CDR1 is LNHDA and CDR2 is SQIVND (reference sequence). CDR3 nucleotides: TGTGCCAGTAGTATAGAGGGCGGGCCGAACAATGAGCAGTTCTTC. It is translated as CASSIEGGPNNEQFF.

This sequence joins TRBV19 and TRBJ1-2; D remains ambiguous. Germline V gene data show CDR1 as LNHDA and CDR2 as SQIVND (reference sequence). Deletions cut 4 bases from V and 8 bases from J, with 14 bases between. The CDR3 runs 13 residues. Written as DNA, the CDR3 is TGTGCCAGTAGTACGATCCAGGCAGTCGGCTACACCTTC. Translating gives CASSTIQAVGYTF.

The rearrangement joins TRBV19 to TRBJ1-1, with D possibly matching TRBD1 (6 bases). Trimming pared 5 bases from V and 7 bases from J, leaving 20 bases between. Germline V gene lookup returns CDR1 LNHDA and CDR2 SQIVND (reference sequence). The CDR3 consists of 15 residues. In DNA, the CDR3 is TGTGCCAGTAGTGGGTACAGGGCCGGCTTGGGTGAAGCTTTCTTT. Translated, it gives CASSGYRAGLGEAFF.

The rearrangement joins TRBV11-3 to TRBJ2-3; D perhaps matches TRBD2 (6 bases). Germline V gene lookup returns CDR1 SGHNT and CDR2 YENEEA. Trimming shortened V by 3 bases and J by 3 bases, and 13 bases separated the two germline ends. This CDR3 contains 15 residues. The CDR3 region is CASSFGGLTTDTQYF. CDR3 nucleotides: TGTGCCAGCAGCTTTGGGGGACTTACAACAGATACGCAGTATTTT.

The genes are TRBV27 and TRBJ1-5; D remains ambiguous. There are 13 residues in the CDR3. Germline loops: CDR1 MNHEY, CDR2 SMNVEV (reference sequence). The V gene lost 0 bases and the J gene lost 5 bases, with 5 bases spanning the gap. The CDR3 spells CASSLSFDQPQHF. The CDR3 DNA is TGTGCCAGCAGTTTATCGTTTGATCAGCCCCAGCATTTT.